A selection of T cell receptor beta chains follows, all from one sample in a study of T cell changes during pregnancy in multiple sclerosis. Only in-frame clones appear in the TCRdb table, and some are missing; sequencing was by immunoSEQ multiplex PCR. The sample consists of around 79,000 clones, about 89% of them appearing once. Sequencing used CD4+ T cells from peripheral blood mononuclear cells, obtained in the second trimester of pregnancy. Receptors were obtained from a female donor with multiple sclerosis, enrolled in a pregnancy study. The CDR3 runs from the conserved cysteine through the conserved F or W. A D gene is named only where the DNA matches it firmly. Not every row has a clone size; where given, it reads once, few, many or a size class.

clone size	D gene	V gene	J gene	CDR3 protein	CDR3 DNA
.	TRBD1	TRBV6-1	TRBJ1-6	CASSEGPTGGSPLHF	TGTGCCAGCAGTGAAGGGCCGACAGGGGGTTCACCCCTCCACTTT
once	.	TRBV6-1	TRBJ1-4	CASLDINPEKLFF	TGTGCCAGCTTGGACATAAATCCGGAAAAACTGTTTTTT
.	TRBD1	TRBV29-1	TRBJ2-7	CSVGGQGLYEQYF	TGCAGCGTTGGTGGACAGGGGCTCTACGAGCAGTACTTC
once	TRBD1	TRBV4-3	TRBJ1-2	CASSQDLTRGRDYGYTF	TGCGCCAGCAGCCAAGATCTAACCAGGGGGCGAGACTATGGCTACACCTTC
.	TRBD2	TRBV11-1	TRBJ2-3	CASSLGLADTQYF	TGTGCCAGCAGCTTAGGACTAGCTGATACGCAGTATTTT
.	.	TRBV7-2	TRBJ2-7	CASTRAQQGSYEQYF	TGTGCCAGCACCAGAGCCCAACAGGGCTCCTACGAGCAGTACTTC
.	.	TRBV9	TRBJ1-6	CASSVVDRNNSPLHF	TGTGCCAGCAGCGTAGTAGACAGGAATAATTCACCCCTCCACTTT
.	TRBD1	TRBV19	TRBJ1-5	CASRPTGGGNQPQHF	TGTGCCAGTAGGCCGACAGGGGGCGGCAATCAGCCCCAGCATTTT
few	.	TRBV19	TRBJ1-1	CASSDSNTEAFF	TGTGCCAGTAGTGACAGTAACACTGAAGCTTTCTTT
.	TRBD2	TRBV4-1	TRBJ2-5	CASSVRLAGGPLQETQYF	TGCGCCAGCAGCGTACGACTAGCGGGGGGACCGCTCCAAGAGACCCAGTACTTC
few	TRBD1	TRBV6-5	TRBJ1-6	CASSDRVSSPLHF	TGTGCCAGCAGTGACAGGGTTAGTTCACCCCTCCACTTT
.	TRBD2	TRBV18	TRBJ2-7	CASSPRPRGGTYEQYF	TGTGCCAGCTCACCACGTCCGCGGGGGGGTACCTACGAGCAGTACTTC
.	.	TRBV12-5	TRBJ1-1	CASGLGTGTEAFF	TGTGCTAGTGGTTTGGGGACGGGGACTGAAGCTTTCTTT
.	TRBD1	TRBV6-5	TRBJ1-1	CASSRTGGSTEAFF	TGTGCCAGCAGCCGGACAGGGGGAAGCACTGAAGCTTTCTTT
.	TRBD1	TRBV2	TRBJ1-4	CARGRDSRATNEKLFF	TGTGCCAGGGGGCGGGACAGCAGAGCAACTAATGAAAAACTGTTTTTT
few	.	TRBV6-1	TRBJ1-2	CAKDQKENYGYTF	TGTGCCAAAGACCAGAAGGAGAACTATGGCTACACCTTC
once	.	TRBV28	TRBJ1-1	CASSLRYRNTEAFF	TGTGCCAGCAGTCTCCGGTACAGAAACACTGAAGCTTTCTTT
.	TRBD2	TRBV27	TRBJ2-5	CASSRAGAGLGETQYF	TGTGCCAGCAGTCGAGCGGGAGCAGGGTTGGGAGAGACCCAGTACTTC
.	.	TRBV9	TRBJ2-1	CASSPYSGITTSYNEQFF	TGTGCCAGCAGCCCCTATTCCGGGATCACTACGTCCTACAATGAGCAGTTCTTC
.	TRBD2	TRBV27	TRBJ2-3	CASGSFSGGRPSTDTQYF	TGTGCCAGCGGTAGTTTTAGCGGGGGCCGACCTAGCACAGATACGCAGTATTTT
.	TRBD1	TRBV6-5	TRBJ1-1	CASSYWTGVNTEAFF	TGTGCCAGCAGTTACTGGACAGGGGTGAACACTGAAGCTTTCTTT
.	TRBD1	TRBV19	TRBJ1-4	CASRGQGLAAEKLFF	TGTGCCAGCCGGGGACAGGGACTCGCCGCGGAAAAACTGTTTTTT
.	.	TRBV6-5	TRBJ2-3	CASSPLGGRTDTQYF	TGTGCCAGCAGTCCTCTTGGAGGCCGGACAGATACGCAGTATTTT
.	.	TRBV7-9	TRBJ1-1	CASSSSGGTEAFF	TGTGCCAGCAGTTCCTCCGGGGGAACTGAAGCTTTCTTT
once	.	TRBV19	TRBJ2-5	CASRPGGGETQYF	TGTGCCAGTAGGCCCGGAGGGGGCGAGACCCAGTACTTC
few	.	TRBV27	TRBJ1-4	CASRSTRTDSPYEKLFF	TGTGCCAGCAGAAGTACCCGCACGGACAGCCCATATGAAAAACTGTTTTTT
.	TRBD2	TRBV14	TRBJ2-3	CASSALGSGRTDTQYF	TGTGCCAGCAGCGCCCTGGGGAGCGGGAGAACAGATACGCAGTATTTT
.	.	TRBV28	TRBJ1-1	CASSRNTEAFF	TGTGCCAGTTCGAGGAACACTGAAGCTTTCTTT
.	TRBD2	TRBV11-2	TRBJ2-1	CASSLDPSGASDEQFF	TGTGCCAGCAGCTTAGATCCCAGCGGGGCCTCGGATGAGCAGTTCTTC
once	.	TRBV2	TRBJ2-5	CASSDQGGSETQYF	TGTGCCAGCAGTGATCAGGGTGGGTCGGAGACCCAGTACTTC
.	.	TRBV28	TRBJ2-7	CASSLTGQLYEQYF	TGTGCCAGCAGTTTGACAGGCCAACTCTACGAGCAGTACTTC
.	TRBD2	TRBV29-1	TRBJ2-5	CSASGSFQETQYF	TGCAGCGCTAGCGGGAGCTTTCAAGAGACCCAGTACTTC
.	TRBD1	TRBV23-1	TRBJ2-1	CASRDRDNEQFF	TGCGCCAGCAGAGACAGGGACAATGAGCAGTTCTTC
.	.	TRBV6-5	TRBJ2-7	CASSYSSGSSYEQYF	TGTGCCAGCAGTTACTCGAGCGGAAGCTCCTACGAGCAGTACTTC
.	.	TRBV28	TRBJ2-5	CASSRDGGSRETQYF	TGTGCCAGCAGTCGGGATGGGGGGTCCCGAGAGACCCAGTACTTC
.	.	TRBV10-2	TRBJ2-5	CASSPVPPLETQYF	TGCGCCAGCAGCCCGGTTCCCCCCCTAGAGACCCAGTACTTC
.	TRBD1	TRBV7-2	TRBJ1-3	CASSSDRGRWDTIYF	TGTGCCAGCAGCTCGGACAGGGGGCGTTGGGACACCATATATTTT
once	TRBD1	TRBV18	TRBJ1-2	CASSPRTGGSYTF	TGTGCCAGCTCACCACGGACAGGGGGCAGCTACACCTTC
once	TRBD1	TRBV2	TRBJ2-2	CASRQRQGNGELFF	TGTGCCAGCAGACAAAGACAGGGGAACGGGGAGCTGTTTTTT
.	.	TRBV30	TRBJ2-7	CAWRKASFTYEQYF	TGTGCCTGGAGGAAAGCTTCATTCACCTACGAGCAGTACTTC
.	.	TRBV20-1	TRBJ2-7	CSASLASEQYF	TGCAGTGCTAGCCTAGCGAGCGAGCAGTACTTC
.	TRBD1	TRBV11-3	TRBJ1-6	CARKSTGTGDSPLHF	TGTGCCAGAAAATCCACCGGGACAGGGGATTCACCCCTCCACTTT
.	TRBD2	TRBV7-9	TRBJ2-7	CASRPSGGTYEQYF	TGTGCCAGCAGGCCTAGCGGGGGTACCTACGAGCAGTACTTC
.	TRBD1	TRBV12-5	TRBJ2-2	CASGLLGQGAHTGELFF	TGTGCTAGTGGTTTACTCGGACAGGGGGCTCACACCGGGGAGCTGTTTTTT
.	.	TRBV7-9	TRBJ2-1	CASSSQKQALNEQFF	TGTGCCAGCAGCTCGCAGAAGCAGGCTTTAAATGAGCAGTTCTTC
.	.	TRBV6-6	TRBJ1-1	CASSYSQITEAFF	TGTGCCAGCAGTTACTCACAGATCACTGAAGCTTTCTTT
.	.	TRBV9	TRBJ1-1	CASSVGLSDGDTEAFF	TGTGCCAGCAGCGTAGGTTTGTCAGATGGTGACACTGAAGCTTTCTTT
few	.	TRBV7-2	TRBJ1-5	CASSLFGGQPQHF	TGTGCCAGCAGCTTATTCGGGGGTCAGCCCCAGCATTTT
.	.	TRBV7-9	TRBJ1-2	CASSLGGNSLDGYTF	TGTGCCAGCAGCTTAGGAGGCAACTCCTTGGATGGCTACACCTTC
few	.	TRBV19	TRBJ1-2	CASSMTMSGAGYTF	TGTGCCAGTAGTATGACAATGAGCGGGGCTGGCTACACCTTC